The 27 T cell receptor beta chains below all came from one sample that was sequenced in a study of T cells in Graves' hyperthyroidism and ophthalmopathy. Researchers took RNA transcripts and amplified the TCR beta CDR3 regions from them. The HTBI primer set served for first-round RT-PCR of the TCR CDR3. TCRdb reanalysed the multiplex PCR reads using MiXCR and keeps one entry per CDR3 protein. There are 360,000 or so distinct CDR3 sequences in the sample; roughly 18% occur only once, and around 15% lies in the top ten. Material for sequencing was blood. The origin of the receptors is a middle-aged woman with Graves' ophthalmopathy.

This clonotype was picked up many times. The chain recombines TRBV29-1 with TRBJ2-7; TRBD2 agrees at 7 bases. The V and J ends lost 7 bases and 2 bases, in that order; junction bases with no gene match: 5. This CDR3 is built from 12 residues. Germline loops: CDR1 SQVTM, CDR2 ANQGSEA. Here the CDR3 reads CSASGAPYEQYF. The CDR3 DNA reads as TGCAGCGCCAGCGGGGCCCCCTACGAGCAGTACTTC.

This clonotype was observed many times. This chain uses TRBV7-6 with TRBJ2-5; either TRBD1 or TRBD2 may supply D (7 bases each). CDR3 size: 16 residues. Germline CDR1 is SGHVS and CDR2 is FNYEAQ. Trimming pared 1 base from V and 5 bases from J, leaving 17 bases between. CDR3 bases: TGTGCCAGCAGCTTAGTGGCGACTAGCAGGGGGGAGACCCAGTACTTC. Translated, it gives CASSLVATSRGETQYF.

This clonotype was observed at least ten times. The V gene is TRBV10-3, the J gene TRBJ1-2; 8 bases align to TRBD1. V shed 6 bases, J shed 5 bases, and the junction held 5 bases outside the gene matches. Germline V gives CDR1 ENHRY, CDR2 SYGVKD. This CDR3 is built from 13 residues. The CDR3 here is CAIRKTGEYGYTF. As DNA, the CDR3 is TGTGCCATCAGGAAGACAGGGGAGTATGGCTACACCTTC.

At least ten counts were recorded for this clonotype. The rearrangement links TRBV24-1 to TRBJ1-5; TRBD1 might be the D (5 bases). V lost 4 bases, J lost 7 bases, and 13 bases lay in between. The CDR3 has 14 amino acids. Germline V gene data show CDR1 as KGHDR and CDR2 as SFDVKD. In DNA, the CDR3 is TGTGCCACCAGTGACCCAGGGTTGGGACAGCCCCAGCATTTT. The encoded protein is CATSDPGLGQPQHF.

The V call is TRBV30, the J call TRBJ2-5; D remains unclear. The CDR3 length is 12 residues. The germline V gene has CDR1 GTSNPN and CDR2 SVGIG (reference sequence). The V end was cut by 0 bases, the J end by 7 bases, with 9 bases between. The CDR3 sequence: CAWSVQRRTQYF. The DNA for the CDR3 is TGTGCCTGGAGTGTACAGAGGCGGACCCAGTACTTC.

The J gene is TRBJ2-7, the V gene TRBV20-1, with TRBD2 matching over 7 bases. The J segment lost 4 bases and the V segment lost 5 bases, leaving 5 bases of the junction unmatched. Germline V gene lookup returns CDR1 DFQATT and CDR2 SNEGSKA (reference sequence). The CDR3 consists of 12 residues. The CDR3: CSAPSGEYEQYF. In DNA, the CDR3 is TGCAGTGCTCCGAGCGGGGAATACGAGCAGTACTTC.

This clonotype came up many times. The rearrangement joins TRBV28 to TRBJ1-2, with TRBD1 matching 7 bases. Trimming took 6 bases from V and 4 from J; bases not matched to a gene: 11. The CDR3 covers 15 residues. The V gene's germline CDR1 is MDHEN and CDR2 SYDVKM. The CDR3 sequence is CASSNYRGVGYGYTF. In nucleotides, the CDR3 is TGTGCCAGCAGCAATTACAGGGGCGTCGGCTATGGCTACACCTTC.

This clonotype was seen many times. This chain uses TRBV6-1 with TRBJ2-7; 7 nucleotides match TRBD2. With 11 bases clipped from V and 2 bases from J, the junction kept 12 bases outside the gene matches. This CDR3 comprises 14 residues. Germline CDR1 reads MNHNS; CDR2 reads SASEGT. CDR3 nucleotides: TGTGCCGCCAATCCGAGCGGGAATACCTACGAGCAGTACTTC. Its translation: CAANPSGNTYEQYF.

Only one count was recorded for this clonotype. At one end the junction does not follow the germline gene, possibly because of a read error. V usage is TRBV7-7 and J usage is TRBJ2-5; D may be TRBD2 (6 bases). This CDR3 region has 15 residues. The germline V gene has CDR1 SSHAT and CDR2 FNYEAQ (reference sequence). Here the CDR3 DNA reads TGTGCTAGCAGCTTATCTGCCTCACTAGCTGAGACCCAGTACTTC. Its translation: CASSLSASLAETQYF.

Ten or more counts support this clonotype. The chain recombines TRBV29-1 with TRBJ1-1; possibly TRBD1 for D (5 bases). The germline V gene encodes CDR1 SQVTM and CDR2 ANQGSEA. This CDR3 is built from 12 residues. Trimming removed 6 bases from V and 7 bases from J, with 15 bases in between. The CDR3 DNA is TGCAGCGTCTGGGGGGAGACCCGTGAAGCTTTCTTT. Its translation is CSVWGETREAFF.

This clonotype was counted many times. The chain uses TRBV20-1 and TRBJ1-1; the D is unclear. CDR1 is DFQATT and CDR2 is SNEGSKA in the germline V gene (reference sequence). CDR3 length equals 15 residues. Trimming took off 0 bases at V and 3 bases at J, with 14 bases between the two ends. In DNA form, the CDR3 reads TGCAGTGCTAGAGATTTCGGCGGGCCCTACACTGAAGCTTTCTTT. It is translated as CSARDFGGPYTEAFF.

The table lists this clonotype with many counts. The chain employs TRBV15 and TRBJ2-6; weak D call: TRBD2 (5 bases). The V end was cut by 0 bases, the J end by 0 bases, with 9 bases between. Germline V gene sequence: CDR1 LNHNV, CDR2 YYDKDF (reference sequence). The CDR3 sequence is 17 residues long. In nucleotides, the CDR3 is TGTGCCACCAGCAGAGATACCGAGGGCTCTGGGGCCAACGTCCTGACTTTC. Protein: CATSRDTEGSGANVLTF.

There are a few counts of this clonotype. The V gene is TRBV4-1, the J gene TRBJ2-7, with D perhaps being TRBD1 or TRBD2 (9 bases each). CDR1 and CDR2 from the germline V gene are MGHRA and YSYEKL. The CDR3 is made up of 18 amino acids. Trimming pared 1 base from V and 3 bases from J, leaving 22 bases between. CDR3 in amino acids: CASSQGGGQGLADYEQYF. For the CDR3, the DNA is TGCGCCAGCAGCCAAGGGGGGGGACAGGGACTAGCTGACTACGAGCAGTACTTC.

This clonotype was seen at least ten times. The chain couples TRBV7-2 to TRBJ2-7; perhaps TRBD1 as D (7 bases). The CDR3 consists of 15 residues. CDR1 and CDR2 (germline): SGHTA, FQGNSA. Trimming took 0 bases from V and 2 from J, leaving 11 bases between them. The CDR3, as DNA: TGTGCCAGCAGCTTAGCGGAGGGACAGCCCTACGAGCAGTACTTC. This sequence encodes CASSLAEGQPYEQYF. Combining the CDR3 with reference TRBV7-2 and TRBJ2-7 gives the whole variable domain GAGVSQSPSNKVTEKGKDVELRCDPISGHTALYWYRQSLGQGLEFLIYFQGNSAPDKSGLPSDRFSAERTGGSVSTLTIQRTQQEDSAVYLCASSLAEGQPYEQYFGPGTRLTVT.

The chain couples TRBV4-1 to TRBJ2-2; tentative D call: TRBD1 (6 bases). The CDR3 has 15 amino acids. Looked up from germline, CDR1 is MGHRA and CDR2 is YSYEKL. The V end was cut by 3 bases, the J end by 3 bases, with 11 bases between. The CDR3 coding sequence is TGCGCCAGCAGCCACCTAAAGGGGGACACCGGGGAGCTGTTTTTT. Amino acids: CASSHLKGDTGELFF.

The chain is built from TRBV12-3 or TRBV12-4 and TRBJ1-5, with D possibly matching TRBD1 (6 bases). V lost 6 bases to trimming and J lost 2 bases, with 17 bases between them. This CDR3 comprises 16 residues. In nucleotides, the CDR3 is TGTGCCAGCAGCACGGGACACCCTGGCGGCAATCAGCCCCAGCATTTT. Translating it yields CASSTGHPGGNQPQHF.

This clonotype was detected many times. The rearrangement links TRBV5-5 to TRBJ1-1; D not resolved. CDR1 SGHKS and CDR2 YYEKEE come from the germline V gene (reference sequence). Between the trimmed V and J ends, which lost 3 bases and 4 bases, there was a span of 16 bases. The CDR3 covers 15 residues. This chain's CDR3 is CASSWGFGVGTEAFF. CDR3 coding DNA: TGTGCCAGCAGCTGGGGATTCGGGGTTGGCACTGAAGCTTTCTTT.

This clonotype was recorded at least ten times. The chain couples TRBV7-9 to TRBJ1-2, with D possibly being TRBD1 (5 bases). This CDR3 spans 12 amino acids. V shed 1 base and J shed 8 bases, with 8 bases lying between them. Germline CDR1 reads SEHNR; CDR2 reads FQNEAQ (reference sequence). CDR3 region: CASSLDQGGYTF. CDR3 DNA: TGTGCCAGCAGCTTAGATCAGGGCGGCTACACCTTC.

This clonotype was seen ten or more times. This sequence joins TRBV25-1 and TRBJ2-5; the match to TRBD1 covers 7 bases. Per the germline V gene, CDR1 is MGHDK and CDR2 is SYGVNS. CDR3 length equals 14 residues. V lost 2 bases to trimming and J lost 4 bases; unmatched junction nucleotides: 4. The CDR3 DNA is TGTGCCAGCAGTGAAGCAGGGGGTGGAGAGACCCAGTACTTC. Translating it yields CASSEAGGGETQYF.

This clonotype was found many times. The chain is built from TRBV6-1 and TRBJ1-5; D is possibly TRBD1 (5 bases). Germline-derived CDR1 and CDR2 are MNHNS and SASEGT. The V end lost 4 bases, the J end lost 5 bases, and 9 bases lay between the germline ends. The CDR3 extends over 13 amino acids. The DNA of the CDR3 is TGTGCCAGCAGTGTCGGGGGGGATCAGCCCCAGCATTTT. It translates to CASSVGGDQPQHF.

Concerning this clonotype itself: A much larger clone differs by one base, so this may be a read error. The CDR3 region is CASSLTPSVTSLYF. DNA for the CDR3: TGTGCCAGCAGTTTAACCCCCTCTGTAACGAGCCTGTACTTC. The rearrangement uses TRBV28 and TRBJ2-7; D call uncertain. The germline V gene has CDR1 MDHEN and CDR2 SYDVKM. The CDR3 extends over 14 amino acids. The V gene lost 2 bases and the J gene lost 12 bases, with 20 bases spanning the gap.

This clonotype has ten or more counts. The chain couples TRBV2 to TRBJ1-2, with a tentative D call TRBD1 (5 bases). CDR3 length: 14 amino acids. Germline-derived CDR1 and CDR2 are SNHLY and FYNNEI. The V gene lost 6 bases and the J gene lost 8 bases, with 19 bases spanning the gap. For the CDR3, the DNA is TGTGCCAGCAGCCTGGGGGATAAGTTTAGGGGCTACACCTTC. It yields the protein CASSLGDKFRGYTF.

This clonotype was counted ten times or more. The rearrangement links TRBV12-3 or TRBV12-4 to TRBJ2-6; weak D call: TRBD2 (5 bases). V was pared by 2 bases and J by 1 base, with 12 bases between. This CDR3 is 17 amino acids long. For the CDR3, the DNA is TGTGCCAGCAGTTTATACCCCGGGGAATCTGGGGCCAACGTCCTGACTTTC. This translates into CASSLYPGESGANVLTF.

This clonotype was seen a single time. CDR3 bases: TGTGCCAGCAGTCAGACCGGGACAGGGGTCGGGCAGTACTTC. The encoded protein is CASSQTGTGVGQYF. This chain uses TRBV28 with TRBJ2-7, with 10 bases aligning to TRBD1. The CDR3 sequence is 14 residues long. Trimming cost V 5 bases and J 9 bases; bases outside gene matches: 10. Germline CDR1 and CDR2: MDHEN and SYDVKM. The full variable domain, in which reference TRBV28 and TRBJ2-7 provide the parts outside the CDR3, is DVKVTQSSRYLVKRTGEKVFLECVQDMDHENMFWYRQDPGLGLRLIYFSYDVKMKEKGDIPEGYSVSREKKERFSLILESASTNQTSMYLCASSQTGTGVGQYFGPGTRLTVT.

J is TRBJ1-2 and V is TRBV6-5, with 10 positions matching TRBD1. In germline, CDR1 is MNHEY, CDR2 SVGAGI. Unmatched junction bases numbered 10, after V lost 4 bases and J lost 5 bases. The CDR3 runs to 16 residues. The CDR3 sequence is CASSWTGGTLGYGYTF. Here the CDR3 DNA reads TGTGCCAGCAGTTGGACAGGGGGTACCTTAGGTTATGGCTACACCTTC.

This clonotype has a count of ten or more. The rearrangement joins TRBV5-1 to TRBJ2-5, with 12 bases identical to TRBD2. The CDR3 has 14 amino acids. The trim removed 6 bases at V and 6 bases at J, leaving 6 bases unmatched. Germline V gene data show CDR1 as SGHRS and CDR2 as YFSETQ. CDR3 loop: CASMTSGSGKTQYF. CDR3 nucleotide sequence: TGCGCCAGCATGACTAGCGGGAGTGGGAAGACCCAGTACTTC.

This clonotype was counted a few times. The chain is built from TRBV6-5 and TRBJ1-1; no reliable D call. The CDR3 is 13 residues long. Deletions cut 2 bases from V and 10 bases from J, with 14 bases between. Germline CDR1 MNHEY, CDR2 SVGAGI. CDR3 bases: TGTGCCAGCAGTTACGTGACGGCGGGAAGAGCTTTCTTT. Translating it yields CASSYVTAGRAFF.